Below, 5 T cell receptor beta chains from the same sample are listed, as sequenced in a study of identifying expanded T cells in peripheral blood. Sequencing was performed with immunoSEQ multiplex PCR; in TCRdb, only in-frame clones are kept and a portion is missing. Of tens of thousands of clones in the sample, more than 70% are singletons; the top ten hold around 4.3%. The sequencing input was blood. The receptor set was obtained from a person aged 18 to 69 in good health.

The DNA for the CDR3 is TGTGCCAGCAGCATGGACAGGGACTTGAACACTGAAGCTTTCTTT. Its translation: CASSMDRDLNTEAFF. J is TRBJ1-1 and V is TRBV7-2; 8 bases map to TRBD1. Unmatched junction bases numbered 5, after V lost 5 bases and J lost 0 bases. The germline CDR1 and CDR2 sequences are SGHTA and FQGNSA. This CDR3 has 15 amino acids.

V usage is TRBV28 and J usage is TRBJ1-1; perhaps TRBD1 as D (5 bases). This CDR3 is 13 amino acids long. Germline V gene lookup returns CDR1 MDHEN and CDR2 SYDVKM. V dropped 10 bases and J dropped 1 base, with 13 bases sitting between them. CDR3 in amino acids: CATIRGTNTEAFF. In DNA, the CDR3 is TGTGCCACGATCCGAGGGACGAACACTGAAGCTTTCTTT.

The V call is TRBV4-2, the J call TRBJ1-2; 9 nucleotides agree with TRBD1. The CDR3 spans 15 residues. Germline V gene data show CDR1 as LGHNA and CDR2 as YNFKEQ. Unmatched junction bases numbered 5, after V lost 4 bases and J lost 2 bases. CDR3 protein: CASSPEGQGNYGYTF. In DNA form, the CDR3 reads TGTGCCAGCAGCCCCGAAGGACAGGGGAACTATGGCTACACCTTC.

This chain links TRBV5-6 with TRBJ2-5; TRBD2 aligns across 7 bases. With 3 bases clipped from V and 5 bases from J, the junction kept 10 bases outside the gene matches. In germline, CDR1 is SGHDT, CDR2 YYEEEE. The CDR3 contains 15 residues. In DNA, the CDR3 is TGTGCCAGCAGCTGGGGGACTACTTCTTTGGAGACCCAGTACTTC. The encoded protein is CASSWGTTSLETQYF. Full variable domain (missing parts from reference TRBV5-6 and TRBJ2-5): DAGVTQSPTHLIKTRGQQVTLRCSPKSGHDTVSWYQQALGQGPQFIFQYYEEEERQRGNFPDRFSGHQFPNYSSELNVNALLLGDSALYLCASSWGTTSLETQYFGPGTRLLVL.

This rearrangement joins TRBV14 to TRBJ2-1; 10 bases fit TRBD2. Trimming took 1 base from V and 7 from J; bases not matched to a gene: 10. Germline V lookup: CDR1 SGHDN, CDR2 FVKESK. The CDR3 consists of 17 residues. The DNA of the CDR3 is TGTGCCAGCAGCCAAGGGGACCCGGGACTAGCGCAGAATGAGCAGTTCTTC. Amino acid sequence: CASSQGDPGLAQNEQFF.